Below, 5 T cell receptor beta chains from the same sample are listed, as sequenced in a study of human T cells and chemical hapten exposure. Time point indicated: pre-sensitization, week 0. Treatment meaning: therapeutic diphenylcyclopropenone sensitization with weekly scalp DPC. TCRdb itself ran the RACE reads through MiXCR, one entry per CDR3 protein. The table lists some 51,000 distinct CDR3 sequences, roughly 9.9% of them singletons. Sequences were derived from whole blood, sampled in connection with sensitization to the hapten diphenylcyclopropenone (DPC). Receptors originate from a middle-aged woman with alopecia areata. Some clones in this sample may be carry-over from other donors' samples.

This clonotype was seen repeatedly, ten times or more. This chain uses TRBV27 with TRBJ1-5; no firm D call. The CDR3 has 15 residues. Per germline, CDR1 MNHEY and CDR2 SMNVEV (reference sequence). Deletions cut 6 bases from V and 0 bases from J, with 12 bases between. The CDR3 DNA is TGTGCCAGCAGGGATGGCATTTATAGCAATCAGCCCCAGCATTTT. Translation: CASRDGIYSNQPQHF.

This clonotype was observed at least ten times. The chain uses TRBV20-1 and TRBJ1-2; a possible D gene is TRBD1 (5 bases). The germline CDR1 and CDR2 sequences are DFQATT and SNEGSKA (reference sequence). The V gene lost 2 bases and the J gene lost 2 bases, with 12 bases spanning the gap. This CDR3 region has 14 residues. CDR3 in DNA: TGCAGTGCTAGATATTTAGACAGCAACTATGGCTACACCTTC. This codes for CSARYLDSNYGYTF.

This clonotype has a count of ten or more. V gene TRBV9 combines with J gene TRBJ2-1, with a possible D match to TRBD2 (5 bases). CDR3 length equals 14 residues. V was pared by 3 bases and J by 0 bases, with 7 bases between. The germline V gene has CDR1 SGDLS and CDR2 YYNGEE. For the CDR3, the DNA is TGTGCCAGCAGCGGAGGGAGCTCCTACAATGAGCAGTTCTTC. It codes for CASSGGSSYNEQFF.

The rearrangement links TRBV2 to TRBJ1-1, with no clear D. V was clipped by 6 bases and J by 6 bases, with 17 bases between them. The CDR3 runs to 14 residues. Germline values: CDR1 SNHLY, CDR2 FYNNEI. This chain's CDR3 is CASSGEGGIAEAFF. The CDR3 bases are TGTGCCAGCAGCGGTGAAGGAGGGATCGCTGAAGCTTTCTTT. Supplemented by reference TRBV2 and TRBJ1-1, the full variable domain reads EPEVTQTPSHQVTQMGQEVILRCVPISNHLYFYWYRQILGQKVEFLVSFYNNEISEKSEIFDDQFSVERPDGSNFTLKIRSTKLEDSAMYFCASSGEGGIAEAFFGQGTRLTVV.

The V call is TRBV12-3 or TRBV12-4, the J call TRBJ1-2; the match to TRBD1 covers 10 bases. The CDR3 covers 15 residues. The V segment lost 7 bases and the J segment 3 bases; nucleotides outside the gene matches: 8. The CDR3 spells CASTDDRGLDYGYTF. DNA of the CDR3: TGTGCCAGCACCGACGACAGGGGGCTTGACTATGGCTACACCTTC.